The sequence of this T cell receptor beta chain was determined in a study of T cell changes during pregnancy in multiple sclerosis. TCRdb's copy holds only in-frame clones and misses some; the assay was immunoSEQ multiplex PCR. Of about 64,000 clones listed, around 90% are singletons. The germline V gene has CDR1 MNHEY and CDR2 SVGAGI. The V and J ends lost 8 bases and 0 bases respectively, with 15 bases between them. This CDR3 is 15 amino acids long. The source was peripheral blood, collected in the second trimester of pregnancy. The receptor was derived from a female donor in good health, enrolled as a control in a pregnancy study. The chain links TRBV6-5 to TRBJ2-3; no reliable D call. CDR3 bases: TGTGCCAGCTCCCCTAGAGAAGCTAGCACAGATACGCAGTATTTT. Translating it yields CASSPREASTDTQYF.